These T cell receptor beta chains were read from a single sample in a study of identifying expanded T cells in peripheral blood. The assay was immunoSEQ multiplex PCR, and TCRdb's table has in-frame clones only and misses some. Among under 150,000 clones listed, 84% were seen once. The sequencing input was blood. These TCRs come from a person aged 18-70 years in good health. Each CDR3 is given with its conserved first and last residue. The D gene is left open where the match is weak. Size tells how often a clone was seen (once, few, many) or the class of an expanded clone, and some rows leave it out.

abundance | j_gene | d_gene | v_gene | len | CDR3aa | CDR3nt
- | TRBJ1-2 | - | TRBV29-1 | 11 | CSGFKTSGYTF | TGCAGCGGTTTCAAGACTTCTGGCTACACCTTC
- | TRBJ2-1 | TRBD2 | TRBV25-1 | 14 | CASRLAGVHNEQFF | TGTGCCAGCCGACTAGCGGGGGTTCACAATGAGCAGTTCTTC
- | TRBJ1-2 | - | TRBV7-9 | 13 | CASSETSPGGYTF | TGTGCCAGCAGCGAGACCTCCCCGGGGGGCTACACCTTC
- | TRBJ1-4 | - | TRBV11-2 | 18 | CASSLSPTPRGGNEKLFF | TGTGCCAGCAGCTTATCACCAACCCCAAGGGGAGGAAATGAAAAACTGTTTTTT
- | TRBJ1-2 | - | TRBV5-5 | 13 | CASTTWGARGYTF | TGTGCCAGCACCACCTGGGGGGCGCGGGGCTACACCTTC
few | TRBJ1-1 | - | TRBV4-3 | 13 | CASSQKENTEAFF | TGCGCCAGCAGCCAAAAGGAGAACACTGAAGCTTTCTTT
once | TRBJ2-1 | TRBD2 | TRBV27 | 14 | CASSERGSYNEQFF | TGTGCCAGCAGTGAGCGGGGATCCTACAATGAGCAGTTCTTC
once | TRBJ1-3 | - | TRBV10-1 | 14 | CASSEYRAGNTIYF | TGCGCCAGCAGTGAATACCGCGCTGGAAACACCATATATTTT
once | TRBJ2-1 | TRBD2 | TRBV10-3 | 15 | CAIGDPGLAANEQFF | TGTGCCATCGGTGACCCGGGACTAGCGGCTAATGAGCAGTTCTTC
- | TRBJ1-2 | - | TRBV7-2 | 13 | CASSPSGRYGYTF | TGTGCCAGCAGCCCCAGCGGGCGTTATGGCTACACCTTC
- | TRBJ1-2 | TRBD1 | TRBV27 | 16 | CASSPGTGGASYGYTF | TGTGCCAGCAGCCCAGGGACAGGGGGCGCTTCCTATGGCTACACCTTC